By frequency in the sample, the clone carrying this T cell receptor beta chain is medium-sized. The sample originates from a study of T cells in localized non-small cell lung cancer. This CDR3 has 14 amino acids. Generated by immunoSEQ multiplex PCR, the TCRdb table keeps only in-frame clones and is missing some. The table lists roughly 2,000 clones, 27% of them singletons. The chain is built from TRBV1 and TRBJ1-2; no check of the table's D call, TRBD1, against the DNA was made. TRBV1 is annotated as a pseudogene. The clonotype comes from a male donor at least 60 years old with stage II lung adenocarcinoma. The sequencing used normal lung tissue next to the tumor, collected before any cancer treatment. The CDR3 DNA reads as TGCGCCAGCAGCCAACCACAGGGGGGATATGGCTACACCTTC. Its translation: CASSQPQGGYGYTF.